This is a list of T cell receptor beta chains from one sample in a study of blood T cells in healthy people across ages. TCRdb reprocessed the 5' RACE reads via MiXCR and lists one record per CDR3 protein. The sample holds approximately 1.5 million distinct CDR3 sequences; approximately 39% are singletons and the top ten take 4%. The sample comprised blood. The source of these receptors is a woman aged 18-35 years in good health. The CDR3 runs from the conserved cysteine through the conserved F or W. A D gene is named only where the DNA matches it firmly. Not every row has a clone size; where given, it reads once, few, many or a size class.

D gene,clone size,CDR3 length,J gene,V gene,CDR3 DNA,CDR3 protein
TRBD2,few,14,TRBJ2-7,TRBV25-1,TGTGCCAGCAGTGACGGGGGGGCGTCCTACGAGCAGTACTTC,CASSDGGASYEQYF
TRBD1,few,15,TRBJ2-3,TRBV6-1,TGTGCCAGCAGTGTCCGGGACAGATCCACAGATACGCAGTATTTT,CASSVRDRSTDTQYF
.,.,11,TRBJ2-1,TRBV12-3/TRBV12-4,TGTGCTACGGTGATGGAGGGTGAGCAGTTCTTC,CATVMEGEQFF
.,few,14,TRBJ2-1,TRBV7-2,TGTGCCAGCAGCTTAACCCCGGGGCGATATGAGCAGTTCTTC,CASSLTPGRYEQFF
.,.,14,TRBJ2-5,TRBV7-8,TGTGCCAGCAGCTTAGTAGGCAGGAAAGAGACCCAGTACTTC,CASSLVGRKETQYF
.,.,15,TRBJ1-1,TRBV4-1,TGCGCCAGCAGCCTCAGTAAGATCATGAACACTGAAGCTTTCTTT,CASSLSKIMNTEAFF
.,.,15,TRBJ1-4,TRBV9,TGTGCCAGCAGCCCGAGAGATATCCTCAATGAAGAACTGTTTTTT,CASSPRDILNEELFF
.,.,14,TRBJ2-5,TRBV10-3,TGTGCCATCAGTAGGAGTAGGGAACAAGAGACCCAGTACTTC,CAISRSREQETQYF
TRBD1,once,15,TRBJ2-7,TRBV24-1,TGTGCCACCAGTGCCGGGACAGGGAATGTCTACGAGCAGTACTTC,CATSAGTGNVYEQYF
TRBD2,.,16,TRBJ2-1,TRBV5-1,TGCGCCAGCAGTAATAGCGGGAGGGCCTCCTACAATGAGCAGTTCTTC,CASSNSGRASYNEQFF
TRBD1,.,13,TRBJ2-7,TRBV10-3,TGTGCCATCAGTACACAGGGGGCTGGCGAGCAGTACTTC,CAISTQGAGEQYF
.,.,15,TRBJ2-3,TRBV9,TGTGCCAGCAGCGTTACAGGGTGGGACACAGATACGCAGTATTTT,CASSVTGWDTDTQYF
.,.,14,TRBJ2-3,TRBV7-9,TGTGCCAGCATGCCGGGACACCGCACAGATAAGCAGTATTTT,CASMPGHRTDKQYF
TRBD1,.,14,TRBJ2-7,TRBV28,TGTGCCAGCACTCGGGACAGGGGGCTCTACGAGCAGTACTTC,CASTRDRGLYEQYF
TRBD1,.,14,TRBJ1-2,TRBV20-1,TGCAGTGCTAGAAAACAGGGGTTAAACTATGGCTACACCTTC,CSARKQGLNYGYTF
.,many,13,TRBJ2-3,TRBV24-1,TGTGCCACCAGTGATCCCTCCACAGATACGCAGTATTTT,CATSDPSTDTQYF
TRBD1,.,17,TRBJ2-7,TRBV27,TGTGCCAGCAGTCTCCTCGGGACAGGGGGCGGGGGTATCGAGCAGTACTTC,CASSLLGTGGGGIEQYF
.,few,12,TRBJ1-2,TRBV21-1,TGTGCCAGCACTACAGGGAGGAATGGCTACACCTTC,CASTTGRNGYTF
TRBD2,.,15,TRBJ2-1,TRBV20-1,TGCAGTGCTAGAGATCCGGGAGGGCCGGGAAATGAGCAGTTCTTC,CSARDPGGPGNEQFF
.,few,13,TRBJ2-7,TRBV10-3,TGTGCCATCAGTGTCGGGGGGCCGACCGAGCAGTACTTC,CAISVGGPTEQYF
TRBD2,.,14,TRBJ2-7,TRBV20-1,TGCAGTGCTGGAGCGGGGGGGCCTGTTAATGAGCAGTACTTC,CSAGAGGPVNEQYF
TRBD1,.,14,TRBJ2-2,TRBV20-1,TGCAGTGTTCTCGAGGGGGCGAGCACCGGGGAGCTGTTTTTT,CSVLEGASTGELFF
.,few,15,TRBJ1-5,TRBV12-3/TRBV12-4,TGTGCCAGCAGTTTGAAGGGGACGGTCAATCAGCCCCAGCATTTT,CASSLKGTVNQPQHF
.,few,15,TRBJ1-1,TRBV5-1,TGCGCCAGCAGCTTGGTACCTAGGATGAACACTGAAGCTTTCTTT,CASSLVPRMNTEAFF
TRBD2,few,15,TRBJ2-1,TRBV15,TGTGCCACCAGCAGAAGACGGGGGGGTTATGATGAGCAGTTCTTC,CATSRRRGGYDEQFF
.,few,14,TRBJ1-4,TRBV2,TGTGCCAGCAGAAGGGGGGATTTGAATGAAAAACTGTTTTTT,CASRRGDLNEKLFF
TRBD2,.,16,TRBJ2-5,TRBV4-1,TGCGCCAGCAGCCAAGTCGGAGCGGGGGACCAAGAGACCCAGTACTTC,CASSQVGAGDQETQYF
.,few,14,TRBJ2-7,TRBV9,TGTGCCAGCAGCAAGTCCGGGACAAGCGACGAGCAGTACTTC,CASSKSGTSDEQYF
.,.,15,TRBJ1-2,TRBV4-3,TGCGCCAGCAGCCAAGATCAATGGGGGAACTATGGCTACACCTTC,CASSQDQWGNYGYTF
.,many,16,TRBJ2-1,TRBV4-3,TGCGCCAGCAGCCAAGAGCGGCCCCCGGGTTACAATGAGCAGTTCTTC,CASSQERPPGYNEQFF
TRBD1,few,16,TRBJ1-5,TRBV4-3,TGCGCCAGCAGCCAAGGCCTGGGACAGGGTAATCAGCCCCAGCATTTT,CASSQGLGQGNQPQHF
.,few,13,TRBJ1-5,TRBV2,TGTGCCAGCGGGGCAGTTAGCAATCAGCCCCAGCATTTT,CASGAVSNQPQHF
.,once,15,TRBJ2-7,TRBV11-3,TGTGCCAGCAGCCCCAGCGGACCTAGCTCCTACGAGCAGTACTTC,CASSPSGPSSYEQYF
.,few,13,TRBJ2-3,TRBV6-4,TGTGCCAGCAGTGACCCTGGGGCAGATACGCAGTATTTT,CASSDPGADTQYF
TRBD1,once,14,TRBJ2-7,TRBV7-6,TGTGCCAGCAGCCCTCGGACAGGGGATGGCGAGCAGTACTTC,CASSPRTGDGEQYF
TRBD1,.,16,TRBJ1-1,TRBV20-1,TGCAGTGCTAGCCCGGCCCCGGGACAGGGAGGCACTGAAGCTTTCTTT,CSASPAPGQGGTEAFF
TRBD1,few,14,TRBJ1-1,TRBV6-5,TGTGCCAGCAGTAGGACAGGTTGGAACACTGAAGCTTTCTTT,CASSRTGWNTEAFF
.,.,15,TRBJ2-1,TRBV9,TGTGCCAACAGCGTCGGTCGGACGACCTACAATGAGCAGTTCTTC,CANSVGRTTYNEQFF
.,.,16,TRBJ2-1,TRBV11-2,TGTGCCAGCAGCCCCCTTCGGGGGGCTAACTACAATGAGCAGTTCTTC,CASSPLRGANYNEQFF
.,.,15,TRBJ2-7,TRBV6-6,TGTGCCAGCATTGGTAACGGGGCTTTGGGGTACGAGCAGTACTTC,CASIGNGALGYEQYF
.,once,15,TRBJ2-5,TRBV9,TGTGCCAGCAGCGTAGTACCCGGGGAGTACAATGAGCAGTACTTC,CASSVVPGEYNEQYF
.,.,13,TRBJ1-4,TRBV7-9,TGTGCCAGCAGCGACGGACTGAATGAAAAACTGTTTTTT,CASSDGLNEKLFF
TRBD1,.,19,TRBJ2-3,TRBV7-9,TGTGCCAGCAGCTTATCACGAGTTAGCGGGACAGGGGTTTCAGATACGCAGTATTTT,CASSLSRVSGTGVSDTQYF
.,.,15,TRBJ2-7,TRBV4-3,TGCGCCAGCAGCCAAGATAGGACAGACTCCTACGAGCAGTACTTC,CASSQDRTDSYEQYF
TRBD1,.,21,TRBJ1-4,TRBV29-1,TGCAGCGTTGAGGGACAGGGGTCTTCATGGTTCCCTTCCGGCAAGGAGGAAAAACTGTTTTTT,CSVEGQGSSWFPSGKEEKLFF
.,few,14,TRBJ1-2,TRBV15,TGTGCCACCAGACCTCCGGGACAAAACTATGGCTACACCTTC,CATRPPGQNYGYTF
.,.,19,TRBJ2-3,TRBV7-6,TGTGCCAGCAGCTTCATTTCTACCGTCGGGGAGTCCCGTACAGATACGCAGTATTTT,CASSFISTVGESRTDTQYF
TRBD2,few,16,TRBJ2-7,TRBV20-1,TGCAGTGCTACCGGACTAGCGGGATATATGTCCTACGAGCAGTACTTC,CSATGLAGYMSYEQYF
TRBD1,.,15,TRBJ1-1,TRBV7-2,TGTGCCAGCAGCCCTGGGACAGTAGGGAGCACTGAAGCTTTCTTT,CASSPGTVGSTEAFF
.,few,13,TRBJ2-1,TRBV20-1,TGCAGTGCCGAGGGGCGGGGAGCCCATGAGCAGTTCTTC,CSAEGRGAHEQFF
.,.,13,TRBJ2-5,TRBV7-9,TGTGCCACCGGAAAGGGAAATTTAGAGACCCAGCACTTC,CATGKGNLETQHF
.,.,14,TRBJ2-7,TRBV5-1,TGCGCCAGCACGCTTGAGGGCCGAACCTACGAGCAGTACTTC,CASTLEGRTYEQYF
.,.,13,TRBJ2-7,TRBV25-1,TGTGCCAGCAGTGACAAACTGGAAGACGAGCAGTACTTC,CASSDKLEDEQYF
.,few,13,TRBJ2-3,TRBV29-1,TGCAGCGTTGACGTAGTAACCACAGATACGCAGTATTTT,CSVDVVTTDTQYF